These T cell receptor beta chains were read from a single sample in a study of regulatory T cells in long-lasting Graves disease. MiXCR, run by TCRdb on the multiplex PCR reads, gives a single entry per CDR3 protein. The sample holds 530,000 or so distinct CDR3 sequences, about 14% seen once. The same data also contributed to another study, on T cells in Graves' hyperthyroidism and ophthalmopathy.

The sample in question was peripheral blood mononuclear cells (PBMCs), obtained at new diagnosis, from a patient treated with antithyroid drugs. Every receptor here comes from a man aged 25 to 40 with Graves disease. Each CDR3 is given with its conserved first and last residue. The D gene is left open where the match is weak. The size field is filled for only some rows; it gives once, few, many or a size class.

-	TRBV3-1	TRBJ2-1	-	CASSQGYSAGQFF	TGTGCCAGCAGCCAAGGCTATTCGGCAGGGCAGTTCTTC
many	TRBV20-1	TRBJ2-3	TRBD1	CSATRGSSTDTQYF	TGCAGTGCTACCAGGGGGTCTAGCACAGATACGCAGTATTTT
-	TRBV7-9	TRBJ2-3	-	CASSLDGAGGTDTQYF	TGTGCCAGCAGCTTAGATGGGGCAGGTGGGACAGATACGCAGTATTTT
many	TRBV2	TRBJ1-1	TRBD1	CASSPRGLGNTEAFF	TGTGCCAGCAGCCCCAGGGGGCTCGGAAACACTGAAGCTTTCTTT
many	TRBV12-3/TRBV12-4	TRBJ1-1	-	CASSSGVNTEAFF	TGTGCCAGCAGTTCAGGGGTGAACACTGAAGCTTTCTTT
few	TRBV18	TRBJ1-1	-	CASSPNSGLLNTEAFF	TGTGCCAGCTCACCTAACTCGGGACTCTTGAACACTGAAGCTTTCTTT
many	TRBV20-1	TRBJ1-1	-	CSASEGGNTEAFF	TGCAGTGCTAGCGAAGGGGGAAACACTGAAGCTTTCTTT
many	TRBV28	TRBJ1-5	TRBD1	CASAYTTGQRNQPQHF	TGTGCCAGCGCGTACACGACGGGACAGCGAAATCAGCCCCAGCATTTT
many	TRBV5-1	TRBJ1-2	-	CASSLEAGPYGYTF	TGTGCCAGCAGCTTAGAGGCAGGACCCTATGGCTACACCTTC
few	TRBV20-1	TRBJ1-6	-	CSASRRGDSPLHF	TGCAGTGCTAGTAGGAGGGGGGATTCACCCCTCCACTTT
many	TRBV19	TRBJ2-2	TRBD1	CASSMDRKTVGELFF	TGTGCCAGTAGTATGGACAGGAAAACGGTCGGGGAGCTGTTTTTT
few	TRBV5-1	TRBJ2-5	-	CASSAPTGLKETQYF	TGCGCCAGCAGCGCCCCGACCGGGCTGAAAGAGACCCAGTACTTC
many	TRBV7-2	TRBJ2-1	-	CASSPFFGGSGTKNEQFF	TGTGCCAGCAGCCCTTTTTTCGGCGGTAGCGGAACTAAAAATGAGCAGTTCTTC
many	TRBV7-2	TRBJ2-5	TRBD2	CASSFEVAGETQYF	TGTGCCAGCAGCTTTGAGGTAGCGGGAGAGACCCAGTACTTC
many	TRBV29-1	TRBJ2-2	-	CSVEKGWNTGELFF	TGCAGCGTTGAAAAGGGATGGAACACCGGGGAGCTGTTTTTT
many	TRBV10-2	TRBJ2-2	-	CASKEGNTGELFF	TGCGCCAGCAAGGAAGGGAACACCGGGGAGCTGTTTTTT
-	TRBV12-3/TRBV12-4	TRBJ2-6	-	CASSRRGSGANVLAF	TGTGCCAGCAGTCGCAGGGGCTCTGGGGCCAACGTCCTGGCTTTC
many	TRBV29-1	TRBJ2-7	-	CSVSGRMSYEQYF	TGCAGCGTCTCGGGACGAATGTCCTACGAGCAGTACTTC
many	TRBV20-1	TRBJ2-1	-	CSARGATNEQFF	TGCAGTGCTAGAGGAGCAACCAATGAGCAGTTCTTC
many	TRBV6-1	TRBJ2-1	TRBD2	CASSLLAGGPYNEQFF	TGTGCCAGCAGTCTACTAGCGGGAGGGCCCTACAATGAGCAGTTCTTC
-	TRBV4-2	TRBJ1-3	TRBD1	CASSPQIRQGLAGNTIYF	TGTGCCAGCAGCCCTCAAATCAGACAGGGGCTCGCTGGAAACACCATATATTTT
-	TRBV27	TRBJ2-6	-	CASSPGHYSGANVLTF	TGTGCCAGCAGTCCGGGACACTACTCTGGGGCCAACGTCCTGACTTTC
-	TRBV9	TRBJ1-5	-	CASSVDGGAGNQPQHF	TGTGCCAGCAGCGTAGACGGGGGCGCCGGCAATCAGCCCCAGCATTTT
many	TRBV29-1	TRBJ2-5	-	CSVDYGEETQYF	TGCAGCGTTGATTACGGGGAAGAGACCCAGTACTTC
-	TRBV5-1	TRBJ2-5	TRBD1	CASSGGTGFQETQYF	TGCGCCAGCAGCGGCGGGACAGGCTTCCAAGAGACCCAGTACTTC
many	TRBV10-3	TRBJ2-3	TRBD2	CAISMRTSGSTDTQYF	TGTGCCATCAGCATGCGGACTAGCGGGAGCACAGATACGCAGTATTTT
-	TRBV12-3/TRBV12-4	TRBJ1-1	-	CASSSYVGEETEAFF	TGTGCCAGCAGTTCCTACGTCGGCGAGGAGACTGAAGCTTTCTTT
many	TRBV6-2/TRBV6-3	TRBJ2-2	-	CASRQSGSHRGTGELFF	TGTGCCAGCAGACAATCCGGGAGTCACAGGGGCACCGGGGAGCTGTTTTTT
-	TRBV7-7	TRBJ2-3	-	CASSVKGSTDTQYF	TGTGCTAGCAGCGTCAAAGGGAGCACAGATACGCAGTATTTT
many	TRBV7-2	TRBJ2-7	-	CASSDSGTFFSYEQYF	TGTGCCAGCAGCGACTCGGGGACGTTCTTTTCCTACGAGCAGTACTTC
many	TRBV20-1	TRBJ2-5	-	CSAPGEVRRETQYF	TGCAGTGCCCCGGGAGAGGTCAGGCGGGAGACCCAGTACTTC
few	TRBV14	TRBJ2-1	-	CASSQDLAAPRNEQFF	TGTGCCAGCAGCCAAGATCTTGCTGCCCCCAGGAATGAGCAGTTCTTC
many	TRBV7-9	TRBJ1-4	-	CASSLREVSEKLFF	TGTGCCAGCAGCTTACGAGAAGTTAGTGAAAAACTGTTTTTT
-	TRBV12-5	TRBJ2-3	-	CASGSVGDTQYF	TGTGCTAGTGGTTCCGTTGGAGATACGCAGTATTTT
many	TRBV27	TRBJ2-1	TRBD2	CASSSPGLEVNEQFF	TGTGCCAGCAGTTCCCCGGGACTAGAGGTAAATGAGCAGTTCTTC
-	TRBV19	TRBJ2-2	-	CASSIPATITNTGELFF	TGTGCCAGTAGTATCCCAGCCACCATCACCAACACCGGGGAGCTGTTTTTT
few	TRBV6-4	TRBJ2-2	TRBD2	CASSELAGGSGELFF	TGTGCCAGCAGTGAGCTAGCGGGAGGTTCCGGGGAGCTGTTTTTT
-	TRBV7-2	TRBJ2-3	TRBD2	CASSRDSGSTGTQYF	TGTGCCAGCAGTCGAGATAGCGGGAGCACAGGTACGCAGTATTTT
few	TRBV7-3	TRBJ2-3	-	CASSLGNPVDTQYF	TGTGCCAGCAGCCTCGGAAACCCGGTGGATACGCAGTATTTT
many	TRBV6-5	TRBJ2-5	TRBD2	CASSWREQETQYF	TGTGCCAGCAGTTGGCGGGAGCAAGAGACCCAGTACTTC
many	TRBV12-3/TRBV12-4	TRBJ2-1	-	CASRPDRHIYNEQFF	TGTGCCAGCAGGCCCGATAGGCACATATACAATGAGCAGTTCTTC
-	TRBV4-1	TRBJ1-4	-	CASSQDPFPSATNEKLFF	TGCGCCAGCAGCCAAGACCCCTTTCCATCCGCAACTAATGAAAAACTGTTTTTT
few	TRBV30	TRBJ2-1	TRBD1	CAWSQGQARGEQFF	TGTGCCTGGAGTCAGGGACAGGCGAGGGGGGAGCAGTTCTTC
many	TRBV14	TRBJ2-7	-	CASSQAGGGILQYF	TGTGCCAGCAGCCAAGCGGGAGGGGGCATCTTGCAGTACTTC
-	TRBV27	TRBJ2-3	-	CASFGVGGDTQYF	TGTGCCAGCTTCGGGGTTGGTGGAGATACGCAGTATTTT
-	TRBV6-1	TRBJ2-7	-	CASTRPGFYEQYF	TGTGCCAGCACCCGTCCTGGGTTCTACGAGCAGTACTTC
-	TRBV5-6	TRBJ1-5	-	CASNSNWGGNQPQHF	TGTGCCAGCAACTCAAATTGGGGGGGCAATCAGCCCCAGCATTTT
-	TRBV5-1	TRBJ1-1	-	CASSTARQANTEAFF	TGCGCCAGCAGCACCGCCCGACAGGCGAACACTGAAGCTTTCTTT
many	TRBV7-9	TRBJ2-1	-	CASSPPTASSYNEQFF	TGTGCCAGCAGCCCCCCAACGGCGAGCTCCTACAATGAGCAGTTCTTC
-	TRBV7-2	TRBJ2-1	TRBD2	CASSLLGGRAENEQFF	TGTGCCAGCAGCTTGCTTGGCGGGAGGGCCGAGAATGAGCAGTTCTTC
many	TRBV7-3	TRBJ2-1	TRBD2	CASSWGWREHNEQFF	TGTGCCAGCAGCTGGGGTTGGCGGGAGCACAATGAGCAGTTCTTC
-	TRBV25-1	TRBJ1-4	-	CASSEAGRDEKLFF	TGTGCCAGCAGTGAAGCAGGGCGGGACGAAAAACTGTTTTTT
-	TRBV7-9	TRBJ2-4	TRBD1	CASSSRDRPAKNIQYF	TGTGCCAGCAGCTCTAGGGACAGGCCGGCCAAAAACATTCAGTACTTC
many	TRBV5-6	TRBJ2-3	-	CASSSGGKADTQYF	TGTGCCAGCTCCTCTGGGGGGAAGGCAGATACGCAGTATTTT